This T cell receptor (beta chain) came from a study of T cells in women clearing cervical HPV infection (dated by TCRdb to the late 2010s). Looking at the study overall: Cases were about 25 women with histologically confirmed HPV16-related CIN3 or worse, including a couple of invasive cancers. The 25 controls were women who cleared a single incident HPV16 infection within 12 months without developing precancer or cancer. Blood from cases was drawn at the visit where the lesion was first identified, while blood from controls was drawn once the infection was no longer detected. Among cases, blood sampling occurred a median of about 150 days after lesion detection, with an interquartile range of about 80 to 210 days. Because only a few women had HLA typing data, the possibility that HLA type acted as a confounder could not be ruled out. Nested within Costa Rica's Guanacaste HPV Natural History Study, an exploratory proof-of-principle case-control study compared TCR repertoires across cervical HPV16 outcomes. Cases and controls were matched on age within five years and on year of sample collection. Median age was roughly 32 years in cases versus about 38 in controls, and baseline characteristics did not differ significantly. In the parent cohort, roughly 10,000 women aged 18 or older were enrolled in Guanacaste, Costa Rica, during about 1992 to 1995 and were followed for roughly 7 years. Five blinded duplicates per group were added as quality controls, so that around 60 samples were obtained: some 50 participants and 10 replicates.

Every participant had a single incident cervical HPV16 infection, and prevalent HPV16 infections were excluded. Cervical HPV DNA was detected by MY09/MY11 PCR and genotyped by dot-blot hybridization. Around 15 mL of heparinized blood were centrifuged, and the buffy coat was split into aliquots, frozen at -30 degrees C, and then kept at -80 degrees C. QIAGEN kits were used to extract genomic DNA from the buffy coat specimens. The research as a whole found: Across sequencing depths, CIN3+ cases showed significantly higher TCR repertoire richness than controls, but evenness did not differ between the groups. Random forest classifiers combining richness and V gene abundances distinguished cases from controls with an estimated AUC of roughly 0.8. The cross-sectional design could not show whether the associations came before the infection or were a result of it, and neither effector/memory subsets nor HPV-specific T cells were isolated. Lower TRBV6-7 relative abundance was observed in cases than in controls (approximately 0.1% versus 0.16%; Bonferroni P = 0.0008). Because the number of T cells in each sample was unknown, differences in richness could reflect differing T-cell content rather than repertoire biology.

TCR beta CDR3 regions were amplified by multiplex PCR from an average of roughly 1,200 ng genomic DNA per sample using the immunoSEQ assay. The assay corrected primer bias using a complete synthetic TCR repertoire to establish an amplification baseline. Amplicons were sequenced on the Illumina platform. As for how the authors treated the data: Sequence errors were corrected by clustering with frequency ratios and a modified nearest-neighbor algorithm, and the sequences were then analyzed in the immunoSEQ Analyzer using IMGT gene definitions. At each rarefaction depth, TCR richness and evenness were averaged over 20 rarefaction repeats, and samples with fewer sequences than the depth were excluded. Relative abundances of V, D and J genes were compared between groups using Wilcoxon rank sum tests, with FDR correction applied. In the blinded duplicates, the intraclass correlation was just under 97% for TCR richness and averaged about 73% across over 65 gene segments. Held by TCRdb, this immuneACCESS table contains in-frame sequences only and omits some clones. Under half of the omission traces to an unresolved V gene where checked; the cause of the rest is unknown. Clone size and V and J calls were adopted from that table, with D and trimming inferred from the DNA. The data table for this sample lists roughly 19,000 clones. The ten largest clonotypes hold over 5% of the sample.

As regards this clone: Its binding antigen is unknown. The read comes to an end 3 residues before the CDR3 does, leaving the germline J gene to fill in the end.

Trimming accounts for 5 bases at V and 2 bases at J, while the number of junction bases matched to no gene is 7. The CDR3, from cysteine to phenylalanine, totals 16 residues. Shown are 39 bases from within the CDR3, in frame from base 1. CDR1 and CDR2 were assigned from the germline V gene as MGHRA and YSYEKL. The sequence links TRBV4-1 to TRBJ2-7; the junction holds 12 bases that match TRBD1. This TCR came from a woman between 18 and 70 years old with a cervical HPV16 infection that either progressed to CIN3+ or cleared (not recorded which). The material sequenced was blood buffy coat. The part of the CDR3 DNA that was read is TGCGCCAGCAGCAGCCTGGGACAGGGGGCGCCCTACGAG. The translation is CASSSLGQGAPYE. The full-length CDR3 reads as CASSSLGQGAPYEQYF.